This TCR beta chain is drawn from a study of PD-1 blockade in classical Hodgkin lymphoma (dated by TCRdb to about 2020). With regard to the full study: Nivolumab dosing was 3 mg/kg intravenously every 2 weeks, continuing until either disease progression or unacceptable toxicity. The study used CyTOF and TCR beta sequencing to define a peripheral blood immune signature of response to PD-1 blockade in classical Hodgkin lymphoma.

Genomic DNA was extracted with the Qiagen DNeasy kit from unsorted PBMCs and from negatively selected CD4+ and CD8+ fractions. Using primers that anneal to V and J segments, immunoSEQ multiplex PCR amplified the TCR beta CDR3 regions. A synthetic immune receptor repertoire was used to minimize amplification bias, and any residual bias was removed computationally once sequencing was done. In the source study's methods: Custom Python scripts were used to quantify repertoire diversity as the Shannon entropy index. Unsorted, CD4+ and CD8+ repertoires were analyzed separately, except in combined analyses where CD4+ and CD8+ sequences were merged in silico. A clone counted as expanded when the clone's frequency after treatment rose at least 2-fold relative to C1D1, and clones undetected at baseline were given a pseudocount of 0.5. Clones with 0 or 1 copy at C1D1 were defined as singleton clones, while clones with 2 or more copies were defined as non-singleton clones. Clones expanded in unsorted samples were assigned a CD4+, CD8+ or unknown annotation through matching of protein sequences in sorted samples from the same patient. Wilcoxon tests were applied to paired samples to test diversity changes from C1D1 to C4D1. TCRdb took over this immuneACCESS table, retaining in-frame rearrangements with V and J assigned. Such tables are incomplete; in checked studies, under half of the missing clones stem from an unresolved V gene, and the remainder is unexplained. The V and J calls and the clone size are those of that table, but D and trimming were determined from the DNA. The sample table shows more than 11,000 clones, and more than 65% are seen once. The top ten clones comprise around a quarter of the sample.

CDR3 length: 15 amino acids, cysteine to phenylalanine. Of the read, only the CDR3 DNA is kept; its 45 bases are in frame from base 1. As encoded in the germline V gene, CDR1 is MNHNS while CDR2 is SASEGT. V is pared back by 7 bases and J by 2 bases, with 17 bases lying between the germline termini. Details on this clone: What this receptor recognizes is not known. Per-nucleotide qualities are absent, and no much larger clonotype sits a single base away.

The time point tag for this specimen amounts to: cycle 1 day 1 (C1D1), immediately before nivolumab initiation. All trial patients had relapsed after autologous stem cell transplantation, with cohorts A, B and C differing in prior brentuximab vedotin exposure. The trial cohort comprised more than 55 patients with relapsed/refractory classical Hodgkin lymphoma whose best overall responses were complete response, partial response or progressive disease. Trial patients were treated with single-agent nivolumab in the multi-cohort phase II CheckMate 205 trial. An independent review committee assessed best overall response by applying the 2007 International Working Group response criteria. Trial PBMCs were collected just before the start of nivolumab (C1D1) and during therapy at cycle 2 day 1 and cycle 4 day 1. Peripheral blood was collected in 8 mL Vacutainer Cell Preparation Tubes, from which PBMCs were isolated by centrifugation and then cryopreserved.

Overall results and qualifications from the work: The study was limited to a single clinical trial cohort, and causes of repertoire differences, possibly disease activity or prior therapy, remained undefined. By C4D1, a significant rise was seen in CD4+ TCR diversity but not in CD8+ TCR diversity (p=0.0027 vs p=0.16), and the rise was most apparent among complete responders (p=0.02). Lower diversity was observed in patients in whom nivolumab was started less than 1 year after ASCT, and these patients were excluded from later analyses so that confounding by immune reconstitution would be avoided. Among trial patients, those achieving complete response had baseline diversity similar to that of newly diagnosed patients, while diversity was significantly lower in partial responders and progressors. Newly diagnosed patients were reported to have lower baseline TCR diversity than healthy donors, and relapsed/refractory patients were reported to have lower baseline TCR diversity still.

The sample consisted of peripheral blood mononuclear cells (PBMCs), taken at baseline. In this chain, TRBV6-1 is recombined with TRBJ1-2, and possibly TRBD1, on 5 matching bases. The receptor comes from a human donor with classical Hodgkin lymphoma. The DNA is TGTGCCAGCACCGTCGGGGGGACCCCAAACTATGGCTACACCTTC. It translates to CASTVGGTPNYGYTF.